Below, 19 T cell receptor beta chains from the same sample are listed, as sequenced in a study of blood T cell repertoires in COVID-19. Generated by immunoSEQ multiplex PCR, the TCRdb table keeps only in-frame clones and is missing some. Here the sample spans roughly 91,000 clones, roughly 84% being singletons. Sequencing was performed on peripheral blood. These receptors came from a man aged 65 to 85 with active or convalescent COVID-19.

The J gene is TRBJ2-1, the V gene TRBV7-3; TRBD2 agrees at 10 bases. The CDR3 loop spans 14 amino acids. CDR1 is SGHTA, CDR2 FQGTGA, per germline. The V and J ends lost 8 bases and 6 bases, in that order; junction bases with no gene match: 7. The CDR3 protein is CASGAGGPPNEQFF. The CDR3 DNA follows: TGTGCCAGCGGAGCGGGGGGGCCCCCCAATGAGCAGTTCTTC.

CDR3 loop: CSGATEEAFF. Here the CDR3 DNA reads TGCAGCGGCGCTACCGAAGAAGCTTTCTTT. This chain links TRBV29-1 with TRBJ1-1; D ambiguous. Trimming shortened V by 7 bases and J by 8 bases, and 11 bases separated the two germline ends. The CDR3 covers 10 residues. Germline V gives CDR1 SQVTM, CDR2 ANQGSEA. Full variable domain (remainder filled in from reference TRBV29-1 and TRBJ1-1): SAVISQKPSRDICQRGTSLTIQCQVDSQVTMMFWYRQQPGQSLTLIATANQGSEATYESGFVIDKFPISRPNLTFSTLTVSNMSPEDSSIYLCSGATEEAFFGQGTRLTVV.

The chain uses TRBV2 and TRBJ1-3; possible D gene TRBD1, 5 bases. The germline gives CDR1 SNHLY, CDR2 FYNNEI. With 4 bases removed from V and 3 bases from J, the gap between germline ends came to 13 bases. The CDR3 consists of 15 residues. The CDR3, as DNA: TGTGCCAGCAGTGCGGGAGGGGCAGGTGGAAACACCATATATTTT. Its protein product is CASSAGGAGGNTIYF. Drawing the rest from reference TRBV2 and TRBJ1-3, the complete variable domain is EPEVTQTPSHQVTQMGQEVILRCVPISNHLYFYWYRQILGQKVEFLVSFYNNEISEKSEIFDDQFSVERPDGSNFTLKIRSTKLEDSAMYFCASSAGGAGGNTIYFGEGSWLTVV.

The V and J genes are TRBV12-3 or TRBV12-4 and TRBJ1-2; maybe TRBD1 (5 bases). The V end lost 5 bases, the J end lost 2 bases, and 9 bases lay between the germline ends. The CDR3 has 13 amino acids. CDR3 residues: CASSAGLNYGYTF. As DNA, the CDR3 is TGTGCCAGCAGTGCAGGGTTGAACTATGGCTACACCTTC.

The chain combines TRBV7-2 with TRBJ1-1; the D gene is possibly TRBD1 (5 bases). Trimming shortened V by 5 bases and J by 3 bases, and 13 bases separated the two germline ends. This CDR3 has 14 amino acids. The germline gives CDR1 SGHTA, CDR2 FQGNSA. CDR3 protein: CASSQGGRDTEAFF. The CDR3 DNA reads TGTGCCAGCAGCCAGGGAGGACGGGACACTGAAGCTTTCTTT.

Only one count was recorded for this clone. The chain recombines TRBV7-3 with TRBJ1-6; tentative D call: TRBD1 (6 bases). Trimming shortened V by 5 bases and J by 8 bases, and 16 bases separated the two germline ends. Germline values: CDR1 SGHTA, CDR2 FQGTGA. The CDR3 is made up of 15 amino acids. CDR3 loop: CASSPDGGPHSPLHF. The CDR3 bases are TGTGCCAGCAGCCCTGACGGGGGGCCCCATTCACCCCTCCACTTT.

This rearrangement joins TRBV7-2 to TRBJ2-3, with 14 positions matching TRBD2. In germline, CDR1 is SGHTA, CDR2 FQGNSA. V lost 1 base to trimming and J lost 5 bases; unmatched junction nucleotides: 5. CDR3 length: 17 residues. The CDR3 sequence is CASSLGGLAGAGDTQYF. Here the CDR3 DNA reads TGTGCCAGCAGCTTAGGGGGACTAGCGGGGGCGGGAGATACGCAGTATTTT.

This clone was detected only once. The rearrangement links TRBV28 to TRBJ1-1; possibly TRBD1 for D (5 bases). This CDR3 has 15 amino acids. Trimming stripped 4 bases from V and 6 bases from J, with 18 bases between. Germline CDR1 is MDHEN and CDR2 is SYDVKM. CDR3 sequence reads: CASSSPGGSRAEAFF. CDR3 sequence (DNA): TGTGCCAGCAGTTCCCCCGGGGGGAGTAGAGCTGAAGCTTTCTTT.

V and J are TRBV5-1 and TRBJ2-5; 12 nucleotides align to TRBD1. The ends lost 4 bases at V and 10 bases at J; junction bases unmatched: 11. Germline V gives CDR1 SGHRS, CDR2 YFSETQ. The CDR3 is 15 residues long. The CDR3 DNA reads TGCGCCAGCAGCGCCGGGACAGGGGGCGTCTTGTACCAGTACTTC. Residues: CASSAGTGGVLYQYF.

This clone was seen a few times. The genes are TRBV6-6 and TRBJ2-7, with 9 positions matching TRBD1. With 8 bases clipped from V and 1 base from J, the junction kept 6 bases outside the gene matches. CDR1 is MNHNY, CDR2 SVGAGI, per germline (reference sequence). The CDR3 loop spans 14 amino acids. The CDR3 reads CASYLGTGSYEQYF. CDR3 sequence (DNA): TGTGCCAGCTATCTCGGGACAGGGTCCTACGAGCAGTACTTC.

The genes are TRBV5-4 and TRBJ1-1; D uncertain. The germline V gene encodes CDR1 SGHNT and CDR2 YYREEE (reference sequence). The length of the CDR3 is 14 residues. Trimming cost V 0 bases and J 3 bases, with 9 bases left between them. CDR3 amino acids: CASSLEQLDTEAFF. CDR3 DNA: TGTGCCAGCAGCTTGGAACAGTTGGACACTGAAGCTTTCTTT.

The chain uses TRBV6-1 and TRBJ2-7; tentatively, D is TRBD1 (6 bases). Germline lookup yields CDR1 MNHNS and CDR2 SASEGT. CDR3 length: 13 residues. Trimming took 1 base from V and 6 from J, leaving 10 bases between them. In nucleotides, the CDR3 is TGTGCCAGCAGTGAAGGGGGGCCAGGCGAGCAGTACTTC. It encodes CASSEGGPGEQYF.

This sequence joins TRBV30 and TRBJ1-1, with D unclear. CDR3 size: 13 residues. The V gene's germline CDR1 is GTSNPN and CDR2 SVGIG (reference sequence). The V end lost 2 bases, the J end lost 4 bases, and 11 bases lay between the germline ends. In DNA, the CDR3 is TGTGCCTGGAGTACTTCTCCGAGCACTGAAGCTTTCTTT. Residues: CAWSTSPSTEAFF.

The chain is built from TRBV5-1 and TRBJ2-1; maybe TRBD2 (5 bases). This CDR3 is built from 13 residues. The V gene lost 4 bases and the J gene lost 7 bases, with 12 bases spanning the gap. CDR1 is SGHRS and CDR2 is YFSETQ in the germline V gene. The CDR3 bases are TGCGCCAGCAGCACCGGACTGCTGAATGAGCAGTTCTTC. Protein product: CASSTGLLNEQFF.

The rearrangement uses TRBV7-2 and TRBJ1-6; TRBD1 matches at 7 bases. Germline values: CDR1 SGHTA, CDR2 FQGNSA. The CDR3 loop spans 14 amino acids. V shed 9 bases and J 9 bases; nucleotides not matched to a gene: 11. CDR3 protein: CASQGGPGGSPLHF. DNA of the CDR3: TGTGCCAGTCAGGGGGGACCCGGGGGTTCACCCCTCCACTTT.

The CDR3 sequence is CAAADGIGNQPQHF. In DNA, the CDR3 is TGTGCCGCCGCTGACGGGATTGGCAATCAGCCCCAGCATTTT. This chain uses TRBV7-2 with TRBJ1-5, with unresolved D. V lost 11 bases to trimming and J lost 2 bases, with 16 bases between them. The CDR3 contains 14 residues. Per the germline V gene, CDR1 is SGHTA and CDR2 is FQGNSA.

This clone was counted once. V gene TRBV28 combines with J gene TRBJ2-1, with 9 bases lining up with TRBD2. The CDR3 sequence is 15 residues long. Germline assignment: CDR1 MDHEN and CDR2 SYDVKM. V dropped 1 base and J dropped 6; count of bases not matched to a gene: 4. The chain's CDR3 is CASSLSLAGLNEQFF. Written as DNA, the CDR3 is TGTGCCAGCAGTTTATCCCTAGCGGGGCTCAATGAGCAGTTCTTC. Together with reference TRBV28 and TRBJ2-1, the CDR3 gives the full variable domain: DVKVTQSSRYLVKRTGEKVFLECVQDMDHENMFWYRQDPGLGLRLIYFSYDVKMKEKGDIPEGYSVSREKKERFSLILESASTNQTSMYLCASSLSLAGLNEQFFGPGTRLTVL.

V is TRBV5-4 and J is TRBJ2-3, with TRBD2 as a possible D gene (5 bases). Germline lookup yields CDR1 SGHNT and CDR2 YYREEE (reference sequence). Trimming took 1 base from V and 0 from J, leaving 12 bases between them. The CDR3 is made up of 16 amino acids. The DNA of the CDR3 is TGTGCCAGCAGCTTGCCTAGCCCCGGGAGCACAGATACGCAGTATTTT. Residues: CASSLPSPGSTDTQYF.

This clone was seen only a few times. The chain links TRBV5-1 to TRBJ2-2; 14 nucleotides agree with TRBD2. CDR3 length: 16 residues. The ends lost 4 bases at V and 3 bases at J; junction bases unmatched: 2. Germline V CDR1 and CDR2: SGHRS, YFSETQ. The CDR3 loop reads CASSVGLAGDTGELFF. The CDR3 DNA reads as TGCGCCAGCAGCGTGGGACTAGCGGGGGACACCGGGGAGCTGTTTTTT.